This TCR beta chain was found in a study of neurological immune-mediated disorders. 5'RACE employing 10-nucleotide random UMIs yielded the cDNA. Via MiXCR, TCRdb re-called the 5' RACE reads, giving one row per CDR3 protein. The data contain 35,000 to 40,000 distinct CDR3 sequences, roughly 10% of them singletons. Indicated time point: technical triplicate 1. The study built unsorted libraries from 2 million PBMCs kept at -80 C. This CDR3 is built from 14 residues. In germline, CDR1 is MNHEY, CDR2 SVGAGI. The V end lost 2 bases, the J end lost 5 bases, and 12 bases lay between the germline ends. Material for sequencing was PBMCs. This chain uses TRBV6-5 with TRBJ1-1; a possible D gene is TRBD1 (6 bases). This receptor was taken from a man between 60 and 75 years old with HTLV-1-associated myelopathy (HAM/TSP). The DNA of the CDR3 is TGTGCCAGCAGTTACATAGACAGGAATACTGAAGCTTTCTTT. This encodes CASSYIDRNTEAFF.